This T cell receptor beta chain was recorded in a study of cytomegalovirus exposure and HLA in healthy donors. About the study: Later analysis reported that the approximately 120 validation repertoires shared the platform of the approximately 670 first-cohort repertoires. General observations from the study: In a later analysis, first-cohort TCR clusters were found to tend to co-occur in the 100 to 150 validation repertoires.

Germline V CDR1 and CDR2: KGHSY, FQNENV. V gave up 1 base and J gave up 8 bases; unmatched junction bases: 21. The CDR3 is made up of 19 amino acids. Repertoires were generated with immunoSEQ multiplex PCR, while TCRdb's copy carries only in-frame clones and drops some. The sample contains 150,000 to 200,000 clones, roughly 83% of which appear only once. With respect to this clone: The target antigen is unknown.

The sequence came from a woman between 18 and 29 years old in good health and CMV-seronegative. The chain joins TRBV16 to TRBJ1-2, with TRBD1 matching 8 bases. Material: PBMCs. CDR3 nucleotides: TGTGCCAGCAGCCAATACCGGGGGAGCCAGCAGGGGGCATTGAGAGGCTACACCTTC. This gives the protein CASSQYRGSQQGALRGYTF.